These 14 T cell receptor beta chains originate from one sample sequenced in a study of response to subunit inactivated influenza vaccine. TCRdb recomputed calls from the RT-PCR reads with MiXCR, one row per CDR3 protein. The sample has about 700,000 distinct CDR3 sequences; 14% are singletons. The specimen was PBMCs from blood, collected 14 days before vaccination. The receptors here all came from a man between 50 and 59 years old who received an inactivated influenza vaccine.

This clonotype was seen more than once but under ten times. The chain combines TRBV12-3 or TRBV12-4 with TRBJ2-1; 13 bases map to TRBD2. CDR3 size: 15 residues. The trim removed 7 bases at V and 6 bases at J, leaving 6 bases unmatched. This CDR3 is CASTWTSGGFNEQFF. CDR3 nucleotide sequence: TGTGCCAGCACTTGGACTAGCGGGGGTTTCAATGAGCAGTTCTTC.

This clonotype was observed many times. V usage is TRBV6-2 or TRBV6-3 and J usage is TRBJ2-1; 8 nucleotides line up with TRBD2. Germline trimming cut 10 bases from V and 4 bases from J; bases unmatched to any gene: 6. The CDR3 is 13 residues long. Germline-derived CDR1 and CDR2 are MNHEY and SVGEGT. The CDR3 here is CATQGLVYNEQFF. The CDR3 DNA follows: TGTGCCACCCAGGGACTAGTTTACAATGAGCAGTTCTTC.

This clonotype was detected only a few times. The genes are TRBV5-1 and TRBJ2-1; 8 nucleotides align to TRBD1. The CDR3 covers 15 residues. CDR1 is SGHRS and CDR2 is YFSETQ in the germline V gene. The V and J ends lost 4 bases and 1 base, in that order; junction bases with no gene match: 4. CDR3 amino acids: CASSRGTGSYNEQFF. In nucleotides, the CDR3 is TGCGCCAGCAGCCGGGGGACAGGTTCCTACAATGAGCAGTTCTTC. The whole variable domain, remainder taken from reference TRBV5-1 and TRBJ2-1, is KAGVTQTPRYLIKTRGQQVTLSCSPISGHRSVSWYQQTPGQGLQFLFEYFSETQRNKGNFPGRFSGRQFSNSRSEMNVSTLELGDSALYLCASSRGTGSYNEQFFGPGTRLTVL.

The CDR3 protein is CASSKRSGVGTGELFF. The DNA of the CDR3 is TGTGCCAGCAGCAAACGTTCAGGGGTAGGCACCGGGGAGCTGTTTTTT. The chain couples TRBV21-1 to TRBJ2-2; the table calls TRBD1, which could not be checked here. TRBV21-1 is a listed pseudogene. The length of the CDR3 is 16 residues.

This clonotype was seen only a few times. The chain links TRBV7-2 to TRBJ2-7; possibly TRBD2 for D (6 bases). This CDR3 is 17 amino acids long. V was pared by 0 bases and J by 3 bases, with 18 bases between. Germline CDR1 and CDR2: SGHTA and FQGNSA. The CDR3 sequence: CASSLAFSGGVGYEQYF. DNA of the CDR3: TGTGCCAGCAGCTTAGCGTTCTCCGGGGGAGTAGGCTACGAGCAGTACTTC.

This clonotype has a handful of counts. V usage is TRBV6-1 and J usage is TRBJ2-1; TRBD2 agrees at 8 bases. The CDR3 totals 15 residues. V was clipped by 6 bases and J by 9 bases; unmatched bases: 13. The germline V gene encodes CDR1 MNHNS and CDR2 SASEGT. The CDR3 DNA reads as TGTGCCAGCAGCAGAACGACGGGGGGGCTGTCTGAGCAGTTCTTC. Protein sequence: CASSRTTGGLSEQFF.

There are many counts of this clonotype. This rearrangement joins TRBV12-3 or TRBV12-4 to TRBJ2-2, with D hard to call. CDR3 length: 15 amino acids. Between the trimmed V and J ends, which lost 2 bases and 7 bases, there was a span of 14 bases. CDR3 residues: CASSLTSEINGELFF. CDR3 nucleotides: TGTGCCAGCAGTTTAACGTCAGAGATAAACGGGGAGCTGTTTTTT.

The rearrangement uses TRBV10-3 and TRBJ2-1; tentatively, D is TRBD1 or TRBD2 (5 bases each). This CDR3 comprises 11 residues. Trimming removed 6 bases from V and 14 bases from J, with 14 bases in between. Looked up from germline, CDR1 is ENHRY and CDR2 is SYGVKD. The CDR3 bases are TGTGCCATCAGCCCGGGGCCGGACAAGTTCTTC. Protein sequence: CAISPGPDKFF.

This clonotype showed up just a few times. The chain links TRBV15 to TRBJ2-5; D is ambiguous. Germline CDR1 is LNHNV and CDR2 is YYDKDF (reference sequence). V lost 0 bases and J lost 5, with 10 bases in between. The CDR3 consists of 14 residues. CDR3 protein: CATSREAERETQYF. CDR3 nucleotide sequence: TGTGCCACCAGCAGAGAGGCGGAGAGGGAGACCCAGTACTTC.

The chain is built from TRBV5-1 and TRBJ2-6; D gene unclear. This CDR3 region has 15 residues. Trimming stripped 1 base from V and 4 bases from J, with 9 bases between. Germline values: CDR1 SGHRS, CDR2 YFSETQ. This CDR3 is CASSLKSMGANVLTF. The CDR3, as DNA: TGCGCCAGCAGCTTGAAGTCGATGGGGGCCAACGTCCTGACTTTC.

The chain employs TRBV6-2 or TRBV6-3 and TRBJ2-1; a weak D match, TRBD2 (6 bases). V dropped 3 bases and J dropped 3 bases, with 15 bases sitting between them. The CDR3 contains 16 residues. CDR1 and CDR2 from the germline V gene are MNHEY and SVGEGT. The CDR3 sequence: CASSYAGRTDYNEQFF. CDR3 bases: TGTGCCAGCAGTTATGCAGGGAGGACGGACTACAATGAGCAGTTCTTC.

This clonotype was seen more than once but under ten times. The rearrangement links TRBV27 to TRBJ2-2; TRBD1 agrees at 9 bases. CDR1 and CDR2 (germline): MNHEY, SMNVEV (reference sequence). The V segment lost 6 bases and the J segment 7 bases; nucleotides outside the gene matches: 15. The CDR3 is 17 residues long. For the CDR3, the DNA is TGTGCCAGCAGAAAGACACAGGGGGCGCTCCCATTCGGGGAGCTGTTTTTT. Translating gives CASRKTQGALPFGELFF.

This clonotype was seen repeatedly, ten times or more. The V and J genes are TRBV7-9 and TRBJ2-3; D unresolved. V lost 5 bases and J 3 bases, leaving 9 bases between the germline ends. The CDR3 extends over 13 amino acids. The germline gives CDR1 SEHNR, CDR2 FQNEAQ (reference sequence). The CDR3 protein is CASSEGKTDTQYF. In DNA, the CDR3 is TGTGCCAGCAGCGAAGGGAAGACAGATACGCAGTATTTT.

V and J are TRBV7-2 and TRBJ2-7; 10 bases match TRBD2. This CDR3 comprises 15 residues. V gave up 5 bases and J gave up 4 bases; unmatched junction bases: 8. Per germline, CDR1 SGHTA and CDR2 FQGNSA. As DNA, the CDR3 is TGTGCCAGCAGCGTATCTAGCGGGGGATATTACGAGCAGTACTTC. It encodes CASSVSSGGYYEQYF.